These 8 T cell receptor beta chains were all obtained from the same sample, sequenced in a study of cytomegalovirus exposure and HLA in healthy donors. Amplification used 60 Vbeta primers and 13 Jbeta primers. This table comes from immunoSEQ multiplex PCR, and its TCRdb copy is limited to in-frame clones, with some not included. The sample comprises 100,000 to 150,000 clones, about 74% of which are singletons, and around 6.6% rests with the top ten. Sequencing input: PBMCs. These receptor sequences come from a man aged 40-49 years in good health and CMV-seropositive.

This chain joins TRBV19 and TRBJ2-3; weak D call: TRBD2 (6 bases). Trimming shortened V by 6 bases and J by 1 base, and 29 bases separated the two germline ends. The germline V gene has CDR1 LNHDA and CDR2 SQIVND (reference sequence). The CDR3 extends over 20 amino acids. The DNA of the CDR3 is TGTGCCAGTAGCGGCCGCGGGGTAATCTCCTCTCCCGGCCGCACAGATACGCAGTATTTT. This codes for CASSGRGVISSPGRTDTQYF.

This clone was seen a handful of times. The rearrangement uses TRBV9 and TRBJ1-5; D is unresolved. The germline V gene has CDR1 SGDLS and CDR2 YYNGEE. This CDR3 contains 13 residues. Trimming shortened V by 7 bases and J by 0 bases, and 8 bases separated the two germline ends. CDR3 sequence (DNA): TGTGCCAGCTCAGTCAATAGCAATCAGCCCCAGCATTTT. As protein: CASSVNSNQPQHF.

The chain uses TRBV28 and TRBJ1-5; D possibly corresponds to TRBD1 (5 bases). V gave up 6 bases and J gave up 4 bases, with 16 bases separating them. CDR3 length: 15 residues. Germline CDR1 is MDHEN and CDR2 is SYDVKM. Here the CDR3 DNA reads TGTGCCAGCAGAAGGAATACAGGATTTAATCAGCCCCAGCATTTT. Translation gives CASRRNTGFNQPQHF.

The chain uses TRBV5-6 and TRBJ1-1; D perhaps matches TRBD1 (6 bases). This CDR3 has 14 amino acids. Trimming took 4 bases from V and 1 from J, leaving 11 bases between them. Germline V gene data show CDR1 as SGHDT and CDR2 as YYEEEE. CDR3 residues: CASSLRGTNTEAFF. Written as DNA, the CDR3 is TGTGCCAGCAGCCTTAGGGGGACGAACACTGAAGCTTTCTTT.

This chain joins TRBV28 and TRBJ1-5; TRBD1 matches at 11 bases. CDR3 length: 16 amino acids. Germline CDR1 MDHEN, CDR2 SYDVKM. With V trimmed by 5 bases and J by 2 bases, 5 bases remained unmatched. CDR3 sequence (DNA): TGTGCCAGCAGTCCGACGGGACAGGGGGGCAATCAGCCCCAGCATTTT. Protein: CASSPTGQGGNQPQHF.

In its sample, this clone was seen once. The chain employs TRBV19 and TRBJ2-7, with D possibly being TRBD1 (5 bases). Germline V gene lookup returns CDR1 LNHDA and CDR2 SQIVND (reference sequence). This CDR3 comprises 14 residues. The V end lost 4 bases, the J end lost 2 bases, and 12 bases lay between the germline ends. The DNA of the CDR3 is TGTGCCAGTAGTACCACAGGAATCGCCTACGAGCAGTACTTC. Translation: CASSTTGIAYEQYF. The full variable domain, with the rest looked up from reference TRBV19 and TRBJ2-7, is DGGITQSPKYLFRKEGQNVTLSCEQNLNHDAMYWYRQDPGQGLRLIYYSQIVNDFQKGDIAEGYSVSREKKESFPLTVTSAQKNPTAFYLCASSTTGIAYEQYFGPGTRLTVT.

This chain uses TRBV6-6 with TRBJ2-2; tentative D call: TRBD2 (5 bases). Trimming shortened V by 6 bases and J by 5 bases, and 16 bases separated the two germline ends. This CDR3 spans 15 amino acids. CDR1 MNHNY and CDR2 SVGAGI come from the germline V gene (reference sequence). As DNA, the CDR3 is TGTGCCAGCAGGACTGACGGGGTCGGAACCGGGGAGCTGTTTTTT. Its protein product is CASRTDGVGTGELFF.

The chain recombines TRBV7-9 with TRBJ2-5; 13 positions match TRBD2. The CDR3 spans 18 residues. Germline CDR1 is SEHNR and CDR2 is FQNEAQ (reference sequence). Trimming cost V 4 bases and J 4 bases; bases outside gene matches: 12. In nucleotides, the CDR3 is TGTGCCAGCAGCTCCAGGGGTGGGGGACTAGCGGGACGAGAGACCCAGTACTTC. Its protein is CASSSRGGGLAGRETQYF.